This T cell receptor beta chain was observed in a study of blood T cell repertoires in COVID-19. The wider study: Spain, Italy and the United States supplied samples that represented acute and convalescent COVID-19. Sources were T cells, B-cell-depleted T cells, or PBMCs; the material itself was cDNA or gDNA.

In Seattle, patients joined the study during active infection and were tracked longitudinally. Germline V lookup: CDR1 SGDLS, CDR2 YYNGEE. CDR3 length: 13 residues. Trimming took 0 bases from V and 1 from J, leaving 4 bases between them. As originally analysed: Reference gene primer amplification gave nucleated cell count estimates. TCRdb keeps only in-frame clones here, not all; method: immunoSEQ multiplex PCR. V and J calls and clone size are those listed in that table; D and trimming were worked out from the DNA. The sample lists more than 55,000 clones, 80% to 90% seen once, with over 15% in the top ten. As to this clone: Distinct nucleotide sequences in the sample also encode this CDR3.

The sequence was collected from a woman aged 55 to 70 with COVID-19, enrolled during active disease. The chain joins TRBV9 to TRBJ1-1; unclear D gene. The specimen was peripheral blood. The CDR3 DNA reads TGTGCCAGCAGCGTAGCGGGGAACACTGAAGCTTTCTTT. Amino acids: CASSVAGNTEAFF.